The 11 T cell receptor beta chains below come from one sample, sequenced in a study of T cell repertoires in ileal Crohn's disease (dated by TCRdb to about 2019). The time point label, as the study defines it: neoterminal ileum biopsy at postoperative endoscopy, about 6 months after surgery. Libraries were made using the immunoSEQ multiplex PCR assay. TCRdb holds this immuneACCESS table with in-frame rearrangements only. Some clones are missing; in checked studies, unresolved V genes explain under half, and the rest has no known cause. The sample contains 1,500 or so clones, 80% of them found a single time. About 13% of the sample belongs to the ten largest clones. The sample comprised ileal tissue. The source of these receptors is an adult with Crohn's disease.

In this sample, this clone turned up once. This chain links TRBV7-9 with TRBJ2-2, with 10 bases identical to TRBD1. Losses at the gene ends were 6 bases for V and 3 bases for J; bases not matched to a gene: 4. The CDR3 is 15 residues long. Germline assignment: CDR1 SEHNR and CDR2 FQNEAQ (reference sequence). CDR3 residues: CASRPGTGDTGELFF. The CDR3 DNA sequence: TGTGCCAGCAGGCCCGGGACAGGGGACACCGGGGAGCTGTTTTTT.

V and J are TRBV9 and TRBJ1-1, with D possibly matching TRBD1 (5 bases). Germline V lookup: CDR1 SGDLS, CDR2 YYNGEE. The CDR3 is made up of 12 amino acids. Trimming shortened V by 0 bases and J by 6 bases, and 6 bases separated the two germline ends. CDR3 sequence reads: CASSVVGAEAFF. In nucleotides, the CDR3 is TGTGCCAGCAGCGTAGTAGGGGCTGAAGCTTTCTTT.

The rearrangement links TRBV6-1 to TRBJ1-1; D might be TRBD1 (5 bases). CDR3 length: 11 amino acids. Germline loops: CDR1 MNHNS, CDR2 SASEGT. V lost 1 base and J lost 11, with 8 bases in between. CDR3 nucleotide sequence: TGTGCCAGCAGTGAAGGGGGCAAGGCTTTCTTT. It is translated as CASSEGGKAFF.

The V and J genes are TRBV6-6 and TRBJ1-4; 10 bases agree with TRBD1. CDR3 length: 15 residues. The germline V gene encodes CDR1 MNHNY and CDR2 SVGAGI (reference sequence). Trimming removed 7 bases from V and 6 bases from J; junction bases left unmatched: 8. CDR3 sequence reads: CASTRDRGSYEKLFF. Here the CDR3 DNA reads TGTGCCAGCACCAGGGACAGGGGATCATATGAAAAACTGTTTTTT.

The genes are TRBV6-5 and TRBJ2-5; D is ambiguous. The CDR3 is 13 residues long. CDR1 is MNHEY, CDR2 SVGAGI, per germline. Trimming stripped 0 bases from V and 5 bases from J, with 7 bases between. CDR3 in amino acids: CASSYSGWETQYF. The CDR3 bases are TGTGCCAGCAGTTACTCAGGGTGGGAGACCCAGTACTTC.

The rearrangement links TRBV11-2 to TRBJ2-2; tentative D call: TRBD1 (7 bases). Per germline, CDR1 SGHAT and CDR2 FQNNGV. The CDR3 has 16 residues. V lost 8 bases, J lost 3 bases, and 19 bases lay in between. The chain's CDR3 is CASGIGGGGDTGELFF. The CDR3 DNA is TGTGCCAGCGGAATAGGAGGGGGCGGAGACACCGGGGAGCTGTTTTTT.

This sequence joins TRBV5-1 and TRBJ2-7; D is undetermined. Germline V lookup: CDR1 SGHRS, CDR2 YFSETQ. The V end lost 0 bases, the J end lost 7 bases, and 14 bases lay between the germline ends. This CDR3 spans 14 amino acids. The CDR3 DNA sequence: TGCGCCAGCAGCTTGGAGGGTTTAGCCCGAGAGCAGTACTTC. Translation gives CASSLEGLAREQYF.

V usage is TRBV15 and J usage is TRBJ2-5; D not certain. The germline V gene has CDR1 LNHNV and CDR2 YYDKDF (reference sequence). The CDR3 spans 12 residues. V was trimmed by 0 bases and J by 6 bases, leaving 5 bases between them. This CDR3 reads CATSRDSKTQYF. CDR3 coding DNA: TGTGCCACCAGCAGAGATTCGAAGACCCAGTACTTC.

The CDR3: CASSIGSLAGRYTDTQYF. The CDR3 DNA reads as TGTGCCAGTAGTATAGGGAGCCTAGCGGGGAGATACACAGATACGCAGTATTTT. V and J are TRBV19 and TRBJ2-3; 9 bases agree with TRBD2. The germline V gene encodes CDR1 LNHDA and CDR2 SQIVND (reference sequence). This CDR3 comprises 18 residues. The ends lost 1 base at V and 2 bases at J; junction bases unmatched: 10.

This chain connects TRBV11-2 to TRBJ2-3; D is uncertain. Trimming removed 2 bases at V and 2 bases at J, with 8 bases between. Germline CDR1 and CDR2: SGHAT and FQNNGV. The CDR3 is made up of 14 amino acids. The CDR3 spells CASSLSDDTDTQYF. CDR3 DNA: TGTGCCAGCAGCTTAAGTGACGACACAGATACGCAGTATTTT.

This clone was detected a few times. The V and J genes are TRBV14 and TRBJ1-2, with 9 bases fitting TRBD1. The V segment lost 0 bases and the J segment 7 bases; nucleotides outside the gene matches: 9. The CDR3 sequence is 16 residues long. The germline gives CDR1 SGHDN, CDR2 FVKESK. CDR3 residues: CASSQDYLQGASGYTF. The CDR3 DNA sequence: TGTGCCAGCAGCCAAGATTACCTACAGGGGGCGAGTGGCTACACCTTC.